Here is one T cell receptor (beta chain) with its context. This sample is drawn from a study of blood T cell repertoires in COVID-19. The wider study: Both acute and convalescent COVID-19 samples were obtained from the United States, Italy and Spain. PBMCs, B-cell-depleted T cells, or T cells provided the cDNA or gDNA that made up the material.

Trimming took 4 bases from V and 3 from J, leaving 9 bases between them. Per germline, CDR1 LGHNA and CDR2 YNFKEQ. CDR3 length: 13 amino acids. Original analysis: Cell counts per sample came from amplifying reference gene primers. The table came from immunoSEQ multiplex PCR; TCRdb's copy has only in-frame clones and leaves some out. That table supplies the V and J calls and clone size; D and trimming were determined from the DNA. In the table there are 60,000 to 80,000 clones, approximately 88% of which are singletons. The clonotype originates from a man aged 50-59 years with active COVID-19. The sample comprised peripheral blood. The genes are TRBV4-2 and TRBJ1-1; no firm D call. The CDR3 DNA sequence: TGTGCCAGCAGCCCTGCCGGAGACACTGAAGCTTTCTTT. It yields the protein CASSPAGDTEAFF.